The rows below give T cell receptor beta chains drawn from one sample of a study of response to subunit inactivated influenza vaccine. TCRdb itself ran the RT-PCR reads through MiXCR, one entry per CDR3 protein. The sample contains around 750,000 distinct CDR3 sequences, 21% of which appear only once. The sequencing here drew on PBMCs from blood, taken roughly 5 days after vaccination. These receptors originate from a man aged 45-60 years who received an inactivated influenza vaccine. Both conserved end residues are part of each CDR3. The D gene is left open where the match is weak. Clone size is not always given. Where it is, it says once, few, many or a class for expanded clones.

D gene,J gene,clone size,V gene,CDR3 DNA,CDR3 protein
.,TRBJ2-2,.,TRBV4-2,TGTGCCAGCAGCTGGGGAGAGGGTTTAACCGGGGAGCTGTTTTTT,CASSWGEGLTGELFF
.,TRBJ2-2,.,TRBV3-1,TGTGCCAGCCGAGGCGGAACGATGTGGACCGGGGAGCTGTTTTTT,CASRGGTMWTGELFF
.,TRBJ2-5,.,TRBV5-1,TGCGCCAGCAGCTATGGGACACTGCAAGAGACCCAGTACTTC,CASSYGTLQETQYF
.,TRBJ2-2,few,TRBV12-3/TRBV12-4,TGTGCCAGCAGTTTACCACGGGGGAGCTTCAACACCGGGGAGCTGTTTTTT,CASSLPRGSFNTGELFF
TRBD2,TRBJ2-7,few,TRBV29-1,TGCAGCGTAGCAGGGCTAGCGGGAGGCGAGCAGTACTTC,CSVAGLAGGEQYF
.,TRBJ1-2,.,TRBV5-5,TGTGCCAGCAGCTTGGTCCAGACTTCCTATGGCTACACCTTC,CASSLVQTSYGYTF
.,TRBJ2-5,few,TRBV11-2,TGTGCCAGCAGCTTAGTGGGTCGTCTCGAGACCCAGTACTTC,CASSLVGRLETQYF
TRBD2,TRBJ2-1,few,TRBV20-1,TGCAGTGCTAGAGATTGGCGGGGGGGCCGACGGTTCTTC,CSARDWRGGRRFF
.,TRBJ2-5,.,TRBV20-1,TGCAGTGCTAGAGATAGACTAGTGGGGACCCAGTACTTC,CSARDRLVGTQYF
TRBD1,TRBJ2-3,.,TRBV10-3,TGTGCCATCAGTTTGACAGGGCCAGATACGCAGTATTTT,CAISLTGPDTQYF
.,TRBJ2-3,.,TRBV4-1,TGCGCCAGCAGCCAAGGGTCCAGCGAGGTTGGCACAGATACGCAGTATTTT,CASSQGSSEVGTDTQYF